The 15 T cell receptor beta chains listed next were all sequenced from one sample in a study of metastatic and nonmetastatic thyroid tumors (TCRdb year 2020). Before undergoing thyroid surgery, none of the patients had been given any kind of treatment. The library was built by means of PCR. Sequencing instrument: Illumina HiSeq 4000. The public reads were run again by TCRdb, first through fastp at Q25 and then through MiXCR, and only productive beta chains were kept. This sample has about 20,000 clones in its table, and approximately 24% of those were observed once. The ten biggest clones cover roughly 6.6% of the sample. The sample consisted of tumor tissue. These receptors were taken from a female donor with papillary thyroid cancer or a benign thyroid nodule (not recorded which). Some clones in this sample may be carry-over from other donors' samples.

This clone was detected a few times. A read error may account for a junction end that differs from germline. The chain uses TRBV28 and TRBJ1-6, with D possibly being TRBD1 (6 bases). Germline V lookup: CDR1 MDHEN, CDR2 SYDVKM. This CDR3 is built from 15 residues. CDR3 coding DNA: TGTGCCAGCAATTTATGGGGTAGGACAGAGGACACCCTCCACTTT. This encodes CASNLWGRTEDTLHF.

This clone appeared a few times. One end of the junction fails to match germline, which may point to a read error. The chain employs TRBV28 and TRBJ2-1, with 10 nucleotides matching TRBD1. Germline V gene data show CDR1 as MDHEN and CDR2 as SYDVKM. The CDR3 covers 18 residues. CDR3 DNA: TGTGCCAGCATTTTACCGAGCGAGACAGGGGGCTCCTACAATGAGCGGTTCTTC. This codes for CASILPSETGGSYNERFF.

The rearrangement uses TRBV11-2 and TRBJ2-1; 11 bases agree with TRBD2. Germline CDR1 reads SGHAT; CDR2 reads FQNNGV. V shed 7 bases, J shed 8 bases, and the junction held 13 bases outside the gene matches. The length of the CDR3 is 16 residues. The CDR3 coding sequence is TGTGCCAGCACAAACCTCGGGACTAGCGGTCGGGATGAGCAGTTCTTC. It is translated as CASTNLGTSGRDEQFF. Complete variable domain (other parts from reference TRBV11-2 and TRBJ2-1): EAGVAQSPRYKIIEKRQSVAFWCNPISGHATLYWYQQILGQGPKLLIQFQNNGVVDDSQLPKDRFSAERLKGVDSTLKIQPAKLEDSAVYLCASTNLGTSGRDEQFFGPGTRLTVL.

By share, this clone ranks as medium-sized. The genes are TRBV6-2 or TRBV6-3 and TRBJ2-5; D is perhaps TRBD1 (6 bases). The CDR3 is 17 residues long. Germline assignment: CDR1 MNHEY and CDR2 SVGEGT. V was shortened by 2 bases and J by 3 bases, with 19 bases between the two germline ends. Here the CDR3 reads CASSYPRGASPKETQYF. Here the CDR3 DNA reads TGTGCCAGCAGTTACCCCAGGGGCGCCTCACCTAAAGAGACCCAGTACTTC.

The rearrangement joins TRBV11-2 to TRBJ2-2; D assignment may be TRBD1 or TRBD2 (5 bases each). Trimming cost V 10 bases and J 0 bases, with 18 bases left between them. The CDR3 has 16 amino acids. CDR1 and CDR2 from the germline V gene are SGHAT and FQNNGV. CDR3: CATRQPWGSNTGELFF. The CDR3 nucleotides are TGTGCCACAAGACAGCCGTGGGGGTCGAACACCGGGGAGCTGTTTTTT.

This clone has more than one count but fewer than ten. J is TRBJ2-1 and V is TRBV5-1, with D tentatively TRBD1 (6 bases). The germline gives CDR1 SGHRS, CDR2 YFSETQ. The V gene lost 4 bases and the J gene lost 8 bases, with 22 bases spanning the gap. This CDR3 comprises 16 residues. The chain's CDR3 is CASSTEQVARGDEQFF. The CDR3 bases are TGCGCCAGCAGCACGGAACAGGTTGCCAGGGGCGATGAGCAGTTCTTC.

This clone is judged medium-sized. The J gene is TRBJ1-5, the V gene TRBV19; D not resolved. The length of the CDR3 is 15 residues. The V and J ends lost 3 bases and 0 bases respectively, with 9 bases between them. Germline V gene sequence: CDR1 LNHDA, CDR2 SQIVND (reference sequence). CDR3 residues: CASSMNSYSNQPQHF. CDR3 in DNA: TGTGCCAGTAGTATGAACAGTTATAGCAATCAGCCCCAGCATTTT.

Sample share makes this clone medium-sized (0.01 to 0.1%). V gene TRBV20-1 combines with J gene TRBJ2-7; TRBD2 matches at 12 bases. CDR3 length: 16 residues. With 3 bases clipped from V and 1 base from J, the junction kept 7 bases outside the gene matches. CDR1 and CDR2 (germline): DFQATT, SNEGSKA (reference sequence). CDR3 sequence (DNA): TGCAGTGCTAGTGGTGGGACTAGCGGGTCTTCCTACGAGCAGTACTTC. It encodes CSASGGTSGSSYEQYF.

Here the CDR3 reads CASGIPLHF. Here the CDR3 DNA reads TGTGCCAGCGGGATCCCCCTCCACTTT. The gene calls are TRBV2 and TRBJ1-6; D not certain. CDR3 length equals 9 residues. Trimming removed 8 bases from V and 13 bases from J, with 6 bases in between. The germline gives CDR1 SNHLY, CDR2 FYNNEI. Looking up the rest from reference TRBV2 and TRBJ1-6 gives the full variable domain: EPEVTQTPSHQVTQMGQEVILRCVPISNHLYFYWYRQILGQKVEFLVSFYNNEISEKSEIFDDQFSVERPDGSNFTLKIRSTKLEDSAMYFCASGIPLHFGNGTRLTVT.

This clone was counted a few times. The rearrangement uses TRBV6-1 and TRBJ2-1; D not resolved. V was trimmed by 7 bases and J by 0 bases, leaving 16 bases between them. CDR3 size: 16 residues. Germline V lookup: CDR1 MNHNS, CDR2 SASEGT. For the CDR3, the DNA is TGTGCCAGCATTCTTGATCCCCGTAGCTCCTACAATGAGCAGTTCTTC. Its protein product is CASILDPRSSYNEQFF.

This clone was counted many times. The chain uses TRBV20-1 and TRBJ2-1; 13 bases are a match to TRBD2. This CDR3 spans 16 amino acids. Germline V gene lookup returns CDR1 DFQATT and CDR2 SNEGSKA (reference sequence). The V and J ends lost 1 base and 3 bases, in that order; junction bases with no gene match: 3. The chain's CDR3 is CSARGTSGSNYNEQFF. For the CDR3, the DNA is TGCAGTGCTAGAGGGACTAGCGGGAGTAACTACAATGAGCAGTTCTTC.

By its share, this clone is medium-sized (0.01 to 0.1%). The chain is built from TRBV6-1 and TRBJ1-1; D gene ambiguous. V was clipped by 5 bases and J by 0 bases, with 10 bases between them. The CDR3 is 14 residues long. CDR1 is MNHNS and CDR2 is SASEGT in the germline V gene. The CDR3 nucleotides are TGTGCCAGCAGTCACACGATACTGAACACTGAAGCTTTCTTT. Its protein is CASSHTILNTEAFF.

The chain has TRBV6-1 and TRBJ2-7; TRBD2 matches at 9 bases. Germline V CDR1 and CDR2: MNHNS, SASEGT. V dropped 1 base and J dropped 7; count of bases not matched to a gene: 8. The CDR3 has 15 amino acids. CDR3 amino acids: CASSEVAGGPGEQYF. The CDR3 DNA reads as TGTGCCAGCAGTGAAGTGGCGGGAGGGCCGGGGGAGCAGTACTTC.

This clone showed up many times. The V call is TRBV3-1, the J call TRBJ2-7; D not resolved. Germline CDR1 LGHDT, CDR2 YNNKEL (reference sequence). There are 12 residues in the CDR3. Trimming cost V 4 bases and J 4 bases, with 8 bases left between them. As DNA, the CDR3 is TGTGCCAGCAGCCCCGGACGGTACGAGCAGTACTTC. Protein sequence: CASSPGRYEQYF.

There are a few counts of this clone. This CDR3 is missing its conserved last phenylalanine or tryptophan, likely due to a read error. The chain joins TRBV10-2 to TRBJ2-7; possibly TRBD1 for D (7 bases). This CDR3 spans 13 amino acids. From germline, CDR1 is WSHSY and CDR2 SAAADI. CDR3 protein: CASSQGGAYEQYL. CDR3 bases: TGCGCCAGCAGCCAGGGGGGAGCCTATGAGCAGTACCTC.